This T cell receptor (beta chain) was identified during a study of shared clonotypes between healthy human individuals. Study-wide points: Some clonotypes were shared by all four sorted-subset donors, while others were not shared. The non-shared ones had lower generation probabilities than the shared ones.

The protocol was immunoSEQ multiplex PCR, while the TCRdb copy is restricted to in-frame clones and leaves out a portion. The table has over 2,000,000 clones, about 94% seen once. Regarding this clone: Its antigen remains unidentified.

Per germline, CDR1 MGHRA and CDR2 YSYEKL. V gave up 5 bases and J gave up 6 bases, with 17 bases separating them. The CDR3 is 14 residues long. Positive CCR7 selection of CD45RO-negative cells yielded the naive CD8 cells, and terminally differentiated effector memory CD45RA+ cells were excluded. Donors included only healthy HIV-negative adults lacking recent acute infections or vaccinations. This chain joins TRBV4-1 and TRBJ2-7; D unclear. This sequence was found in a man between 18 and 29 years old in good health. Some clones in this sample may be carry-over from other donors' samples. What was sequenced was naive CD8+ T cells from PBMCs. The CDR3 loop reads CASSSPKPSSEQYF. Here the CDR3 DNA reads TGCGCCAGCAGCTCACCGAAACCCTCCAGCGAGCAGTACTTC.